The table lists the clone carrying this T cell receptor beta chain with a few counts. Its specificity is unknown. The CDR3 runs to 16 residues. The V and J ends lost 0 bases and 3 bases respectively, with 13 bases between them. The data were taken from a study of CD8 T cells in ankylosing spondylitis. Whole-study findings and limits: According to the report, clones linked to the disease were significantly enriched in matched synovial fluid samples taken from ankylosing spondylitis patients.

One entry per CDR3 protein results from TCRdb running MiXCR on the 5' RACE reads. The table shows 200,000 to 300,000 distinct CDR3 sequences, with 8% to 9.5% occurring only once. This receptor was obtained from a male donor with ankylosing spondylitis or in good health (not recorded which). The rearrangement joins TRBV23-1 to TRBJ2-3; TRBD2 might be the D (5 bases). TRBV23-1 is an ORF; its function is uncertain. The specimen was blood, either unsorted or a sorted T cell fraction (not recorded which). CDR3 DNA: TGCGCCAGCAGTCAATCCTCGGGGTTCAGAACAGATACGCAGTATTTT. Protein: CASSQSSGFRTDTQYF.